Each of the 23 T cell receptor beta chains below was sequenced from the same sample in a study of high-grade serous ovarian cancer treatment subgroups. Assay: immunoSEQ multiplex PCR; the TCRdb copy retains only in-frame clones and omits some. The sample records around 2,300 clones, roughly 82% being singletons. Tumor samples were taken before definitive surgery or chemotherapy. The sequenced material came from tumor tissue. The origin of the receptors is a human donor with high-grade serous ovarian cancer.

This CDR3 reads CASSEGLLNIQYF. The CDR3 DNA sequence: TGTGCCAGTTCTGAGGGCCTTTTAAACATTCAGTACTTC. The rearrangement uses TRBV6-5 and TRBJ2-4, with D maybe TRBD2 (5 bases). Germline lookup yields CDR1 MNHEY and CDR2 SVGAGI. Trimming removed 9 bases at V and 6 bases at J, with 15 bases between. This CDR3 has 13 residues.

The rearrangement links TRBV2 to TRBJ2-7, with TRBD2 matching over 8 bases. CDR1 SNHLY and CDR2 FYNNEI come from the germline V gene. This CDR3 has 15 amino acids. Trimming removed 1 base from V and 1 base from J; junction bases left unmatched: 3. As DNA, the CDR3 is TGTGCCAGCAGTGAAGTGGCTAGCGGGTCCTACGAGCAGTACTTC. This codes for CASSEVASGSYEQYF.

This clone occurred a few times. The CDR3 DNA reads as TGTGCCAGCAGCTTAGGAGGGGTCCTCACTGAAGCTTTCTTT. Its protein product is CASSLGGVLTEAFF. This chain connects TRBV7-2 to TRBJ1-1, with D possibly TRBD1 on 5 matching bases. The CDR3 contains 14 residues. Trimming left V 1 base short and J 4 bases short, with 10 bases between. From germline, CDR1 is SGHTA and CDR2 FQGNSA.

This sequence joins TRBV19 and TRBJ2-1; D ambiguous. The germline gives CDR1 LNHDA, CDR2 SQIVND (reference sequence). V was trimmed by 6 bases and J by 2 bases, leaving 5 bases between them. CDR3 length: 12 amino acids. The CDR3 here is CASRDTYNEQFF. DNA for the CDR3: TGTGCCAGTAGAGACACCTACAATGAGCAGTTCTTC.

The rearrangement uses TRBV5-1 and TRBJ2-3; perhaps D is TRBD1 or TRBD2 (5 bases each). The V end was cut by 4 bases, the J end by 2 bases, with 11 bases between. CDR3 size: 14 residues. Per germline, CDR1 SGHRS and CDR2 YFSETQ. CDR3 in DNA: TGCGCCAGCAGCCCGGGGCCACCCACAGATACGCAGTATTTT. Its protein product is CASSPGPPTDTQYF.

CDR3 coding DNA: TGTGCCAGCAGCTTCCGGGGACCCTATAATTCACCCCTCCACTTT. Amino acid sequence: CASSFRGPYNSPLHF. This chain joins TRBV7-2 and TRBJ1-6, with D possibly TRBD1 on 5 matching bases. This CDR3 has 15 residues. The germline CDR1 and CDR2 sequences are SGHTA and FQGNSA. V lost 3 bases and J 2 bases, leaving 8 bases between the germline ends.

With regard to this clone: An end of the junction differs from the germline gene, which may be a read error. The genes are TRBV7-7 and TRBJ2-1, with 13 bases aligning to TRBD2. The length of the CDR3 is 15 residues. CDR1 SSHAT and CDR2 FNYEAQ come from the germline V gene (reference sequence). This CDR3 is CASSTGLAGPNEQFF. In DNA, the CDR3 is TGTGCTAGCAGCACGGGACTAGCGGGACCAAATGAGCAGTTCTTC.

The chain combines TRBV5-6 with TRBJ2-1, with TRBD2 matching over 9 bases. V dropped 1 base and J dropped 7; count of bases not matched to a gene: 9. Germline CDR1 and CDR2: SGHDT and YYEEEE. The CDR3 totals 16 residues. In DNA form, the CDR3 reads TGTGCCAGCAGCTTGCTTAGCGGGGGAAGATTGAATGAGCAGTTCTTC. Its protein is CASSLLSGGRLNEQFF.

This chain links TRBV14 with TRBJ1-2; D uncertain. Germline CDR1 SGHDN, CDR2 FVKESK. With 8 bases removed from V and 8 bases from J, the gap between germline ends came to 18 bases. This CDR3 region has 13 residues. The CDR3 bases are TGTGCCAGCGGCAGCCACGGGTCGGGAGGCTACACCTTC. Translated, it gives CASGSHGSGGYTF.

This chain links TRBV21-1 with TRBJ2-1; the table names TRBD2, a call not compared with the DNA. TRBV21-1 is a documented pseudogene. The CDR3 spans 11 residues. The CDR3 sequence is CASIIYNEQFF. Here the CDR3 DNA reads TGTGCCAGCATTATCTACAATGAGCAGTTCTTC.

The chain is built from TRBV5-1 and TRBJ2-1; 11 bases are a match to TRBD2. The germline V gene encodes CDR1 SGHRS and CDR2 YFSETQ. The trim removed 3 bases at V and 2 bases at J, leaving 4 bases unmatched. The CDR3 runs 16 residues. CDR3 protein: CASSSGLAGPYNEQFF. CDR3 in DNA: TGCGCCAGCAGCTCCGGACTAGCGGGTCCCTACAATGAGCAGTTCTTC.

The chain is built from TRBV5-1 and TRBJ1-1, with 11 nucleotides matching TRBD1. The trim removed 4 bases at V and 5 bases at J, leaving 7 bases unmatched. Germline V lookup: CDR1 SGHRS, CDR2 YFSETQ. This CDR3 has 15 amino acids. Here the CDR3 DNA reads TGCGCCAGCAGCCCCCGGACAGGGGGCCTGACTGAAGCTTTCTTT. This codes for CASSPRTGGLTEAFF.

The J gene is TRBJ2-1, the V gene TRBV19, with 8 positions matching TRBD1. Per germline, CDR1 LNHDA and CDR2 SQIVND (reference sequence). The CDR3 consists of 12 residues. V was clipped by 4 bases and J by 10 bases; unmatched bases: 3. The CDR3 reads CASSSSGGEQFF. In nucleotides, the CDR3 is TGTGCCAGTAGTAGCTCAGGGGGCGAGCAGTTCTTC.

The CDR3 here is CASSLTTGGTEAFF. The CDR3 DNA is TGTGCCAGCAGCCTTACAACAGGGGGCACTGAAGCTTTCTTT. The chain links TRBV27 to TRBJ1-1; TRBD1 aligns across 8 bases. Trimming cost V 6 bases and J 4 bases; bases outside gene matches: 7. The CDR3 is made up of 14 amino acids. Germline V lookup: CDR1 MNHEY, CDR2 SMNVEV (reference sequence).

The rearrangement links TRBV11-2 to TRBJ2-5; a possible D gene is TRBD2 (7 bases). The CDR3 is 14 residues long. V lost 0 bases to trimming and J lost 7 bases, with 12 bases between them. Germline V gives CDR1 SGHAT, CDR2 FQNNGV. The CDR3 coding sequence is TGTGCCAGCAGCTTAGAGGGGGGGCGATGGACCCAGTACTTC. Protein sequence: CASSLEGGRWTQYF.

The chain uses TRBV27 and TRBJ1-4; 9 bases are a match to TRBD1. CDR1 is MNHEY, CDR2 SMNVEV, per germline (reference sequence). Losses at the gene ends were 0 bases for V and 0 bases for J; bases not matched to a gene: 5. The CDR3 consists of 18 residues. The CDR3 here is CASSLSGTGSATNEKLFF. In DNA, the CDR3 is TGTGCCAGCAGTTTATCAGGGACAGGGTCCGCAACTAATGAAAAACTGTTTTTT.

CDR3 in amino acids: CASSSGAIQYF. CDR3 in DNA: TGTGCCAGCAGCTCGGGGGCCATTCAGTACTTC. J is TRBJ2-4 and V is TRBV7-9; perhaps D is TRBD1 or TRBD2 (6 bases each). Deletions cut 4 bases from V and 9 bases from J, with 7 bases between. This CDR3 has 11 residues. Germline CDR1 reads SEHNR; CDR2 reads FQNEAQ (reference sequence).

The chain links TRBV7-2 to TRBJ2-3; no firm D call. The V end lost 4 bases, the J end lost 11 bases, and 10 bases lay between the germline ends. The CDR3 runs 11 residues. Germline CDR1 reads SGHTA; CDR2 reads FQGNSA. CDR3 loop: CASSSQFRQYF. The CDR3 bases are TGTGCCAGCAGCTCCCAATTCAGGCAGTATTTT.

This chain links TRBV27 with TRBJ2-4; 7 bases are shared with TRBD2. Germline CDR1 and CDR2: MNHEY and SMNVEV (reference sequence). J was trimmed by 7 bases and V by 3 bases; bases with no gene match: 9. The CDR3 loop spans 15 amino acids. The CDR3, as DNA: TGTGCCAGCAGTTTTTCCTATGGGGGGGGGAACATTCAGTACTTC. Its translation: CASSFSYGGGNIQYF.

The CDR3 sequence: CARSLRDRALTSPYEQYF. CDR3 coding DNA: TGTGCCAGAAGCCTACGGGACAGGGCTTTAACGTCGCCCTACGAGCAGTACTTC. This sequence joins TRBV5-3 and TRBJ2-7; 9 positions match TRBD1. TRBV5-3 counts as an open reading frame of uncertain function. This CDR3 spans 18 amino acids. The V segment lost 4 bases and the J segment 2 bases; nucleotides outside the gene matches: 16.

The rearrangement links TRBV30 to TRBJ2-1; maybe TRBD1 (5 bases). The CDR3 loop spans 14 amino acids. The V gene's germline CDR1 is GTSNPN and CDR2 SVGIG (reference sequence). Trimming shortened V by 7 bases and J by 0 bases, and 13 bases separated the two germline ends. The CDR3 DNA is TGTGCCTCTCGGACACCTCGCTCCTACAATGAGCAGTTCTTC. This sequence encodes CASRTPRSYNEQFF.

The CDR3 protein is CALGDAEAFF. The CDR3, as DNA: TGCGCCCTGGGGGACGCTGAAGCTTTCTTT. The chain links TRBV10-1 to TRBJ1-1; a weak D match, TRBD1 (5 bases). This CDR3 is built from 10 residues. V lost 11 bases, J lost 6 bases, and 10 bases lay in between. Germline V gene lookup returns CDR1 WNHNN and CDR2 SYGVQD (reference sequence).

By frequency in the sample, this clone is large. The chain uses TRBV10-1 and TRBJ1-2; D gene ambiguous. V gave up 5 bases and J gave up 8 bases, with 6 bases separating them. The CDR3 extends over 10 amino acids. Germline assignment: CDR1 WNHNN and CDR2 SYGVQD (reference sequence). The CDR3 sequence: CASSSDGYTF. CDR3 in DNA: TGCGCCAGCAGTTCGGACGGCTACACCTTC.